The 17 T cell receptor beta chains presented below share a single source sample, sequenced in a study of blood T cell repertoires in COVID-19 (dated by TCRdb to the early 2020s). Libraries were prepared through the immunoSEQ multiplex PCR assay. TCRdb mirrors the immuneACCESS table, restricted to in-frame sequences. Some clones are absent from its copies; in checked studies, under half trace to an unresolved V gene, and the reason for the others is unknown. The sample data list 250,000 to 300,000 clones, and around four fifths of these were observed just once. The ten largest clones add up to about 4.9% of the sample. Sequenced input: peripheral blood. Receptors originate from a man in his 60s who had recovered from COVID-19.

V is TRBV11-2 and J is TRBJ1-2, with TRBD1 as a possible D gene (6 bases). CDR3 length: 15 residues. V shed 5 bases and J shed 5 bases, with 18 bases lying between them. From germline, CDR1 is SGHAT and CDR2 FQNNGV. CDR3 DNA sequence: TGTGCCAGCAGCCAGGACAGCGAACAGCATTATGGCTACACCTTC. It yields the protein CASSQDSEQHYGYTF.

The chain joins TRBV4-1 to TRBJ2-2; weak D call: TRBD2 (6 bases). The V end lost 4 bases, the J end lost 5 bases, and 14 bases lay between the germline ends. There are 15 residues in the CDR3. Per the germline V gene, CDR1 is MGHRA and CDR2 is YSYEKL. This CDR3 reads CASSPRGAGTGELFF. In nucleotides, the CDR3 is TGCGCCAGCAGCCCCCGCGGGGCGGGGACCGGGGAGCTGTTTTTT.

The chain uses TRBV28 and TRBJ2-7, with 7 bases lining up with TRBD2. Per germline, CDR1 MDHEN and CDR2 SYDVKM. CDR3 size: 12 residues. Losses at the gene ends were 7 bases for V and 4 bases for J; bases not matched to a gene: 4. CDR3 in DNA: TGTGCCAGCATGGGGGGGGGTTACGAGCAGTACTTC. Translating it yields CASMGGGYEQYF.

This clone was detected once. The rearrangement uses TRBV3-1 (or the pseudogene TRBV3-2) and TRBJ2-5, with 8 bases that match TRBD1. CDR3 length: 13 residues. Germline values: CDR1 LGHDT, CDR2 YNNKEL (reference sequence). J lost 7 bases, V lost 7 bases, and 8 bases had no gene match. In nucleotides, the CDR3 is TGTGCCAGCACGGGACAGGCTACGTGGACCCAGTACTTC. Translating it yields CASTGQATWTQYF.

The V call is TRBV6-5, the J call TRBJ1-1; D ambiguous. CDR3 length: 10 amino acids. Germline CDR1 reads MNHEY; CDR2 reads SVGAGI. The V gene lost 8 bases and the J gene lost 5 bases, with 6 bases spanning the gap. The CDR3 bases are TGTGCCAGCTATACAACTGAAGCTTTCTTT. Amino acid sequence: CASYTTEAFF.

This clone occurred once. The V call is TRBV11-1, the J call TRBJ2-5; 15 bases are a match to TRBD2. This CDR3 has 16 residues. Looked up from germline, CDR1 is SGHAT and CDR2 is FQDESV (reference sequence). Trimming took 5 bases from V and 2 from J; bases not matched to a gene: 3. For the CDR3, the DNA is TGTGCCAGCAGCCCGGGACTAGCGGGAGGACAAGAGACCCAGTACTTC. Translated: CASSPGLAGGQETQYF.

The chain combines TRBV28 with TRBJ2-1; 8 bases fit TRBD2. Germline CDR1 and CDR2: MDHEN and SYDVKM. The length of the CDR3 is 15 residues. With 3 bases clipped from V and 4 bases from J, the junction kept 5 bases outside the gene matches. This chain's CDR3 is CASSFGSGDYNEQFF. DNA for the CDR3: TGTGCCAGCAGTTTTGGTAGCGGGGATTACAATGAGCAGTTCTTC.

The chain employs TRBV5-1 and TRBJ2-1, with 8 bases aligning to TRBD2. Per germline, CDR1 SGHRS and CDR2 YFSETQ. V dropped 1 base and J dropped 9; count of bases not matched to a gene: 12. The length of the CDR3 is 16 residues. The CDR3 is CASSLKTSGGAGEQFF. Written as DNA, the CDR3 is TGCGCCAGCAGCTTGAAAACTAGCGGCGGGGCAGGTGAGCAGTTCTTC.

The CDR3 region is CASSTDPGASTDTQYF. Written as DNA, the CDR3 is TGTGCCAGCAGTACAGACCCGGGAGCTAGCACAGATACGCAGTATTTT. The chain carries TRBV9 and TRBJ2-3; D is possibly TRBD2 (6 bases). From germline, CDR1 is SGDLS and CDR2 YYNGEE. Trimming left V 5 bases short and J 0 bases short, with 16 bases between. CDR3 size: 16 residues.

The V call is TRBV6-5, the J call TRBJ1-6; 9 bases line up with TRBD1. V shed 8 bases, J shed 5 bases, and the junction held 4 bases outside the gene matches. The V gene's germline CDR1 is MNHEY and CDR2 SVGAGI. The CDR3 runs to 14 residues. The CDR3 sequence: CASGQGKDNSPLHF. The CDR3 DNA sequence: TGTGCCAGCGGACAGGGGAAGGATAATTCACCCCTCCACTTT.

This clone has a single count. This chain connects TRBV5-1 to TRBJ2-1, with a weak D call TRBD2 (6 bases). CDR1 is SGHRS and CDR2 is YFSETQ in the germline V gene. The CDR3 spans 15 residues. V lost 7 bases and J lost 4, with 18 bases in between. CDR3 sequence: CASHAVRRDYNEQFF. The CDR3 region has the DNA TGCGCCAGCCACGCGGTCCGGCGGGATTACAATGAGCAGTTCTTC. Together with reference TRBV5-1 and TRBJ2-1, the CDR3 gives the full variable domain: KAGVTQTPRYLIKTRGQQVTLSCSPISGHRSVSWYQQTPGQGLQFLFEYFSETQRNKGNFPGRFSGRQFSNSRSEMNVSTLELGDSALYLCASHAVRRDYNEQFFGPGTRLTVL.

This sequence joins TRBV7-9 and TRBJ2-2, with D unclear. Looked up from germline, CDR1 is SEHNR and CDR2 is FQNEAQ (reference sequence). The CDR3 length is 17 residues. Trimming pared 4 bases from V and 2 bases from J, leaving 17 bases between. In DNA, the CDR3 is TGTGCCAGCAGCTCATATGGCAGCCTACTAAACACCGGGGAGCTGTTTTTT. Amino acid sequence: CASSSYGSLLNTGELFF.

The chain joins TRBV6-5 to TRBJ2-1, with D tentatively TRBD2 (7 bases). Germline values: CDR1 MNHEY, CDR2 SVGAGI. V was clipped by 4 bases and J by 4 bases, with 14 bases between them. This CDR3 has 15 amino acids. DNA of the CDR3: TGTGCCAGCAGTTCAGGGGCGGGGGAATACAATGAGCAGTTCTTC. As protein: CASSSGAGEYNEQFF.

The chain has TRBV12-3 or TRBV12-4 and TRBJ1-2; 7 positions agree with TRBD1. This CDR3 contains 13 residues. V trimming: 6 bases; J trimming: 3 bases; junction bases outside the gene matches: 4. The CDR3 is CASSIRGDYGYTF. CDR3 sequence (DNA): TGTGCCAGCAGCATCAGGGGGGACTATGGCTACACCTTC.

V gene TRBV7-9 combines with J gene TRBJ1-1, with 11 nucleotides matching TRBD1. The germline V gene has CDR1 SEHNR and CDR2 FQNEAQ (reference sequence). This CDR3 has 15 amino acids. With 4 bases clipped from V and 4 bases from J, the junction kept 5 bases outside the gene matches. The CDR3 bases are TGTGCCAGCAGCTCCCCAGGGACAGGGGGCACTGAAGCTTTCTTT. This encodes CASSSPGTGGTEAFF. The complete variable domain, with remaining parts taken from reference TRBV7-9 and TRBJ1-1, reads DTGVSQNPRHKITKRGQNVTFRCDPISEHNRLYWYRQTLGQGPEFLTYFQNEAQLEKSRLLSDRFSAERPKGSFSTLEIQRTEQGDSAMYLCASSSPGTGGTEAFFGQGTRLTVV.

This chain links TRBV4-1 with TRBJ1-5; 10 bases are shared with TRBD1. Per the germline V gene, CDR1 is MGHRA and CDR2 is YSYEKL. V lost 8 bases and J lost 6; bases outside the gene matches: 22. The CDR3 spans 19 residues. In DNA, the CDR3 is TGCGCCAGCCCGCAACCGGGACAGGGGCTTTTACACAATGGTCAGCCCCAGCATTTT. Protein product: CASPQPGQGLLHNGQPQHF.

The rearrangement joins TRBV5-8 to TRBJ1-1, with D tentatively TRBD1 (6 bases). This CDR3 spans 15 amino acids. Germline CDR1 reads SGHTS; CDR2 reads YDEGEE. V gave up 2 bases and J gave up 8 bases, with 19 bases separating them. The CDR3 coding sequence is TGTGCCAGCAGCTTTTACCAGGGGACCGTCGGGGAAGCTTTCTTT. Translating it yields CASSFYQGTVGEAFF.